Sequencing of this T cell receptor (beta chain) was carried out in a study of blood T cell repertoires in COVID-19. About the study: Researchers got acute and convalescent COVID-19 samples from the United States, Italy and Spain. The cDNA or gDNA used as material had been derived from T cells, B-cell-depleted T cells, or PBMCs.

Germline CDR1 SEHNR, CDR2 FQNEAQ (reference sequence). The CDR3 runs to 15 residues. The V gene end was trimmed by 2 bases and the J gene end by 0 bases; junction bases not matched to a gene: 3. This table comes from immunoSEQ multiplex PCR, and its TCRdb copy is limited to in-frame clones, with some not included. The repertoire holds about 200,000 clones, with 70% to 90% as singletons. The sequenced sample consisted of peripheral blood. The rearrangement joins TRBV7-9 to TRBJ2-7; 8 nucleotides line up with TRBD2. This clonotype was sampled from a woman older than 75 with acute or convalescent COVID-19. CDR3 in DNA: TGTGCCAGCAGCTTATTGAGCGGGAGCTCCTACGAGCAGTACTTC. Protein: CASSLLSGSSYEQYF.